The 15 T cell receptor beta chains below all came from one sample that was sequenced in a study of neurological immune-mediated disorders. TCRdb independently ran MiXCR on the 5' RACE reads; one entry per CDR3 protein. The sample consists of fewer than 75,000 distinct CDR3 sequences, less than 5.5% of them appearing once. Sequencing input: PBMCs. These receptors were taken from a man aged 30 to 39 with multiple sclerosis.

Note on this clonotype: This may be a read error: a much more frequent sequence differs by one nucleotide. V and J are TRBV12-3 or TRBV12-4 and TRBJ2-6; 10 nucleotides align to TRBD1. This CDR3 has 16 residues. The chain's CDR3 is CASSSTGGSGTNVLTF. As DNA, the CDR3 is TGTGCCAGCAGTTCGACAGGGGGCTCTGGGACCAACGTCCTGACTTTC.

The J gene is TRBJ2-1, the V gene TRBV7-9; TRBD1 is a possible D gene (6 bases). The germline gives CDR1 SEHNR, CDR2 FQNEAQ (reference sequence). V was cut by 5 bases and J by 6 bases, with 23 bases left in between. The CDR3 has 17 residues. CDR3 sequence (DNA): TGTGCCAGCAGCGCTTCCAGGGGCCTAGGGGTCCCCAATGAGCAGTTCTTC. Amino acids: CASSASRGLGVPNEQFF. Full variable domain (rest looked up from reference TRBV7-9 and TRBJ2-1): DTGVSQNPRHKITKRGQNVTFRCDPISEHNRLYWYRQTLGQGPEFLTYFQNEAQLEKSRLLSDRFSAERPKGSFSTLEIQRTEQGDSAMYLCASSASRGLGVPNEQFFGPGTRLTVL.

This clonotype came up many times. The rearrangement uses TRBV20-1 and TRBJ2-3, with 10 bases identical to TRBD2. The CDR3 is 15 residues long. The germline V gene has CDR1 DFQATT and CDR2 SNEGSKA (reference sequence). Trimming removed 5 bases from V and 6 bases from J; junction bases left unmatched: 11. The CDR3 DNA is TGCAGTGCTCTCAATCTAGCGGGGGTCAGTGATACGCAGTATTTT. As protein: CSALNLAGVSDTQYF.

This clonotype was counted only a few times. Because it lacks the conserved phenylalanine or tryptophan at the end, this CDR3 is likely a read error. This chain uses TRBV19 with TRBJ2-4; D gene unclear. The V end lost 7 bases, the J end lost 8 bases, and 12 bases lay between the germline ends. The CDR3 has 12 residues. CDR1 is LNHDA and CDR2 is SQIVND in the germline V gene (reference sequence). CDR3 coding DNA: TGTGCCAGTACCCCGGGCTCAGACATTCAGTACATC. This gives the protein CASTPGSDIQYI.

This clonotype was detected many times. The V gene is TRBV9, the J gene TRBJ1-1; no definite D call. Germline V gene lookup returns CDR1 SGDLS and CDR2 YYNGEE. The V and J ends lost 4 bases and 4 bases respectively, with 8 bases between them. The CDR3 length is 12 residues. CDR3 amino acids: CASSFRGTEAFF. Here the CDR3 DNA reads TGTGCCAGCAGCTTCCGGGGCACTGAAGCTTTCTTT.

This clonotype was detected ten times or more. This chain connects TRBV12-3 or TRBV12-4 to TRBJ2-7, with D perhaps TRBD1 (5 bases). The CDR3 totals 14 residues. With 5 bases removed from V and 4 bases from J, the gap between germline ends came to 15 bases. CDR3 sequence reads: CASSLGAPTYEQYF. The DNA of the CDR3 is TGTGCCAGCAGTCTAGGGGCCCCTACTTACGAGCAGTACTTC.

This clonotype was recorded many times. This chain links TRBV7-9 with TRBJ1-4; no reliable D call. The germline gives CDR1 SEHNR, CDR2 FQNEAQ (reference sequence). Deletions cut 5 bases from V and 8 bases from J, with 12 bases between. The CDR3 extends over 13 amino acids. The CDR3 spells CASSPGRGEKLFF. The DNA for the CDR3 is TGTGCCAGCAGCCCTGGTCGGGGAGAAAAACTGTTTTTT.

V and J are TRBV12-3 or TRBV12-4 and TRBJ2-7; 9 bases map to TRBD1. The CDR3 runs to 15 residues. V lost 5 bases and J lost 2; bases outside the gene matches: 7. The CDR3, as DNA: TGTGCCAGCAGTCGTGCGGGACAGGGTGCCTACGAGCAGTACTTC. Protein product: CASSRAGQGAYEQYF.

This clonotype was picked up a small number of times. This rearrangement joins TRBV7-6 to TRBJ2-3, with D possibly matching TRBD1 (5 bases). Trimming pared 3 bases from V and 2 bases from J, leaving 9 bases between. There are 14 residues in the CDR3. Germline assignment: CDR1 SGHVS and CDR2 FNYEAQ. The CDR3: CASSFQGNTDTQYF. CDR3 nucleotide sequence: TGTGCCAGCAGCTTTCAGGGCAACACAGATACGCAGTATTTT. Looking up the rest from reference TRBV7-6 and TRBJ2-3 gives the full variable domain: GAGVSQSPRYKVTKRGQDVALRCDPISGHVSLYWYRQALGQGPEFLTYFNYEAQQDKSGLPNDRFSAERPEGSISTLTIQRTEQRDSAMYRCASSFQGNTDTQYFGPGTRLTVL.

This clonotype was counted ten times or more. J is TRBJ1-1 and V is TRBV14; 10 positions agree with TRBD1. The CDR3 runs to 15 residues. In germline, CDR1 is SGHDN, CDR2 FVKESK. V shed 4 bases and J 3 bases; nucleotides not matched to a gene: 5. CDR3 sequence reads: CASSRIGQGDTEAFF. The CDR3 DNA is TGTGCCAGCAGCCGGATAGGACAGGGGGACACTGAAGCTTTCTTT.

This clonotype was recorded at least ten times. The genes are TRBV7-2 and TRBJ1-3; D is undetermined. Trimming cost V 0 bases and J 1 base, with 10 bases left between them. The CDR3 contains 16 residues. Germline V CDR1 and CDR2: SGHTA, FQGNSA. DNA for the CDR3: TGTGCCAGCAGCTTAGCGGCAGTTGGGTCTGGAAACACCATATATTTT. It specifies CASSLAAVGSGNTIYF.

A few counts support this clonotype. The V and J genes are TRBV7-6 and TRBJ2-1, with 10 bases that match TRBD2. This CDR3 has 14 amino acids. V dropped 4 bases and J dropped 5; count of bases not matched to a gene: 2. The germline gives CDR1 SGHVS, CDR2 FNYEAQ. CDR3 residues: CASSWTSGDNEQFF. Here the CDR3 DNA reads TGTGCCAGCAGCTGGACTAGCGGTGACAATGAGCAGTTCTTC.

This clonotype was seen many times. V is TRBV2 and J is TRBJ2-2; no reliable D call. Germline assignment: CDR1 SNHLY and CDR2 FYNNEI. The CDR3 is 12 amino acids. The ends were cut back, 7 bases at V and 0 bases at J, with 3 bases in the middle. CDR3 in amino acids: CASIPNTGELFF. The DNA for the CDR3 is TGTGCCAGCATCCCGAACACCGGGGAGCTGTTTTTT.

This clonotype was picked up many times. The chain has TRBV5-1 and TRBJ1-1; 7 bases are a match to TRBD1. The germline CDR1 and CDR2 sequences are SGHRS and YFSETQ. Trimming at V came to 8 bases and at J to 3 bases, leaving 7 bases not matched to a gene. The CDR3 is 13 residues long. CDR3 amino acids: CASQTGKDTEAFF. The CDR3 nucleotides read TGCGCCAGTCAGACAGGGAAGGACACTGAAGCTTTCTTT. Full variable domain (missing parts from reference TRBV5-1 and TRBJ1-1): KAGVTQTPRYLIKTRGQQVTLSCSPISGHRSVSWYQQTPGQGLQFLFEYFSETQRNKGNFPGRFSGRQFSNSRSEMNVSTLELGDSALYLCASQTGKDTEAFFGQGTRLTVV.

This chain connects TRBV20-1 to TRBJ1-1; D remains ambiguous. Trimming pared 0 bases from V and 1 base from J, leaving 9 bases between. The germline gives CDR1 DFQATT, CDR2 SNEGSKA (reference sequence). The CDR3 has 14 residues. CDR3 amino acids: CSARDPRPNTEAFF. In nucleotides, the CDR3 is TGCAGTGCTAGAGATCCCCGACCGAACACTGAAGCTTTCTTT.